The T cell receptor (beta chain) described here comes from a study of Tregs in tolerant kidney transplant recipients (dated by TCRdb to between 2018 and 2020). Describing the broader study: Before combined kidney and bone marrow transplantation, this study identified donor-specific regulatory T cells using TCRbeta sequencing and then followed those same cells after transplant.

General findings and caveats noted by the study authors: For some patients, the PCR primers changed as time went on, which meant samples from those patients could not be compared with one another at the nucleotide level. In tolerant patients, donor-specific Tregs expanded more than Tregs overall, which suggests antigen-driven rather than nonspecific expansion. Because the study included only a small number of patients, the results must be confirmed in larger populations and under other immunosuppression protocols. Biological reproducibility was not examined directly, but technical replication error appeared to be minimal. Expanding Tregs with activated donor B cells appeared to identify the most biologically relevant and donor-specific TCRbeta repertoire.

For TCRbeta CDR3 sequencing, genomic DNA from the sorted cells was extracted using the QIAGEN DNeasy Blood and Tissue Kit. High-throughput TCRbeta CDR3 sequencing was carried out commercially through immunoSEQ, with PCR amplification with bias correction and internal controls included. For the original study's pipeline: Unique productive TCRbeta sequences were defined by CDR3 nucleotide sequence where primers matched, and otherwise by CDR3 amino acid sequence together with Vbeta and Jbeta genes. Sorting error was corrected by removing sequences shared between sorted populations at a frequency ratio of 2:1 or less, and the remaining shared sequences were assigned to the higher population. Sequences were defined as donor-reactive when expanded at least 5-fold in CFSE-low cells versus unstimulated cells and present at a frequency of at least 0.01% in CFSE-low cells. Repertoire divergence was quantified by Jensen-Shannon divergence using the top 100 TCRbeta sequences ranked by frequency. When a sample had multiple sequencing runs, each run was corrected for sorting error separately and the runs were then pooled. As stored in TCRdb, this immuneACCESS dataset retains in-frame rearrangements with V and J assigned. A fraction of the clones does not appear; measured against another copy, unresolved V genes explain less than half of the discrepancy, and the remainder lacks a known reason. The D gene and trimming were derived from the DNA, and the V and J assignments and clone size from that table. The table for this sample shows roughly 25,000 clones. Jointly, the top ten make up about 4% of the sample.

The intended sense of this specimen's time point label: 6 months after combined kidney and bone marrow transplant. The transplants used related donors along with nonmyeloablative bone marrow transplantation, and in the human trials mixed chimerism was transient. Thawed PBMCs were FACS-sorted into unstimulated Tregs (CD4+CD25+CD127-), CD4+ non-Tregs (CD4+CD25-), CD4 cells and CD8 cells. Patients were a few combined kidney and bone marrow transplant recipients from the ITN036ST trial, and only these trial subjects had samples available. Healthy control blood was separated into PBMCs by Ficoll density gradient and cryopreserved, and patient PBMCs were collected both before and after transplant. Concerning this clone: There is no known antigen for this receptor.

This TCR was recovered from a human patient who received a combined kidney and bone marrow transplant. Once a transplant has taken place, some T cells may be donor derived. Source: CD4+ T cells from blood (PBMCs), taken 6 months after the transplant.

The DNA read from the CDR3 is TGTGCCTGGAGTGTACAGGGAGGTTCACCC. It is translated as CAWSVQGGSP. The whole CDR3 sequence is CAWSVQGGSPLHF. The chain was built from TRBV30 and TRBJ1-6; the best D guess is TRBD1, with 6 bases matching. The read is 3 residues too short to cover the CDR3 end, so that end is filled in from the germline J gene. V drops 0 bases and J drops 9 bases, leaving 9 bases in between. CDR1 and CDR2, looked up from the germline V gene (reference sequence), are GTSNPN and SVGIG. From the cysteine through the phenylalanine, the CDR3 covers 13 amino acids. Of the CDR3's DNA, 30 bases were read; they are in frame from base 1.